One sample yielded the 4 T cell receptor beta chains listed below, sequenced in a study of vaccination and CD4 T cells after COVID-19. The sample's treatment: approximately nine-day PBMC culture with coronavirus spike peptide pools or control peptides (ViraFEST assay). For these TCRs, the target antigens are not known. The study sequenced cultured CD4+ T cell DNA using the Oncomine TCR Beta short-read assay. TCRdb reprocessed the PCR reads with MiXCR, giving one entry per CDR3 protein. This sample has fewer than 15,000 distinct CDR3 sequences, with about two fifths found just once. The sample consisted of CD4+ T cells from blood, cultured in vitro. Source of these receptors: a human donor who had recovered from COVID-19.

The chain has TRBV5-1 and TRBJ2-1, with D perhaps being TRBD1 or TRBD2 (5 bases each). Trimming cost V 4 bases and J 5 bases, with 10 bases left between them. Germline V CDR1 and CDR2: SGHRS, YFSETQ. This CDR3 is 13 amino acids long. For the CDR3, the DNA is TGCGCCAGCAGCCGGGACGGAGACAATGAGCAGTTCTTC. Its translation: CASSRDGDNEQFF. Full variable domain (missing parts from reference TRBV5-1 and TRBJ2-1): KAGVTQTPRYLIKTRGQQVTLSCSPISGHRSVSWYQQTPGQGLQFLFEYFSETQRNKGNFPGRFSGRQFSNSRSEMNVSTLELGDSALYLCASSRDGDNEQFFGPGTRLTVL.

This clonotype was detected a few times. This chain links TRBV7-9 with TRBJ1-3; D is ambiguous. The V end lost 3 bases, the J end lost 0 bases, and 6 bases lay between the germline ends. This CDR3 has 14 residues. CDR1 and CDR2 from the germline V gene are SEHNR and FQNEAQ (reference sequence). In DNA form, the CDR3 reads TGTGCCAGCAGCTTTGAATACTCTGGAAACACCATATATTTT. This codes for CASSFEYSGNTIYF. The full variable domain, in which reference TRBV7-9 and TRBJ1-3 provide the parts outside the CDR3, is DTGVSQNPRHKITKRGQNVTFRCDPISEHNRLYWYRQTLGQGPEFLTYFQNEAQLEKSRLLSDRFSAERPKGSFSTLEIQRTEQGDSAMYLCASSFEYSGNTIYFGEGSWLTVV.

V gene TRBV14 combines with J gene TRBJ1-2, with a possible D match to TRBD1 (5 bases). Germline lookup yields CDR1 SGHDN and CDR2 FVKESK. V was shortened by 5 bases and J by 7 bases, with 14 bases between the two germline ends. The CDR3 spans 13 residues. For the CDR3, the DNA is TGTGCCAGCAGCTTGGGGCGGTATATTGGCTACACCTTC. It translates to CASSLGRYIGYTF.

Written as DNA, the CDR3 is TGTGCCAGCGTAGGGCCCACAGATACGCAGTATTTT. Encoded protein: CASVGPTDTQYF. The rearrangement uses TRBV12-3 or TRBV12-4 and TRBJ2-3; D gene unclear. The CDR3 is made up of 12 amino acids. The V gene lost 8 bases and the J gene lost 2 bases, with 8 bases spanning the gap.